These 15 T cell receptor beta chains share one sample of origin, sequenced in a study of blood T cell repertoires in COVID-19. Profiled with immunoSEQ multiplex PCR; TCRdb holds only in-frame clones, not every one. The sample has 400,000 to 500,000 clones, about 88% seen once. The sequencing input was PBMCs or T cells enriched from blood (not recorded which). These receptor sequences come from a woman aged 18-29 years who had been exposed to COVID-19.

CDR3 sequence (DNA): TGTGCCAGCAGCCCCTGGCACATCGGGGGGCAGCAGACCCAGTACTTC. Its translation is CASSPWHIGGQQTQYF. The V call is TRBV5-4, the J call TRBJ2-5; D might be TRBD2 (7 bases). Per the germline V gene, CDR1 is SGHNT and CDR2 is YYREEE (reference sequence). The CDR3 loop spans 16 amino acids. Trimming cost V 4 bases and J 6 bases, with 22 bases left between them. Supplemented by reference TRBV5-4 and TRBJ2-5, the full variable domain reads ETGVTQSPTHLIKTRGQQVTLRCSSQSGHNTVSWYQQALGQGPQFIFQYYREEENGRGNFPPRFSGLQFPNYSSELNVNALELDDSALYLCASSPWHIGGQQTQYFGPGTRLLVL.

The rearrangement links TRBV5-8 to TRBJ1-5, with TRBD1 matching 11 bases. Germline assignment: CDR1 SGHTS and CDR2 YDEGEE. This CDR3 is built from 14 residues. After removal of 3 bases from V and 6 bases from J, the junction contained 2 bases not matched to a gene. The CDR3 DNA reads as TGTGCCAGCAGCTCGGACAGGGGGCGTCAGCCCCAGCATTTT. This encodes CASSSDRGRQPQHF.

The rearrangement links TRBV19 to TRBJ1-4, with 8 bases aligning to TRBD1. The V gene end was trimmed by 5 bases and the J gene end by 0 bases; junction bases not matched to a gene: 2. The CDR3 runs to 15 residues. From germline, CDR1 is LNHDA and CDR2 SQIVND (reference sequence). CDR3 in amino acids: CASSDRGATNEKLFF. The DNA for the CDR3 is TGTGCCAGTAGTGACAGGGGTGCAACTAATGAAAAACTGTTTTTT.

The V gene is TRBV10-3, the J gene TRBJ1-1; D is uncertain. V was shortened by 2 bases and J by 12 bases, with 10 bases between the two germline ends. Germline assignment: CDR1 ENHRY and CDR2 SYGVKD. The CDR3 has 11 amino acids. CDR3 DNA sequence: TGTGCCATCAGTGAGAGGGAGTCGTCTTTCTTT. Its translation: CAISERESSFF.

The chain employs TRBV7-2 and TRBJ1-5; the D gene is possibly TRBD1 (6 bases). V was cut by 6 bases and J by 3 bases, with 9 bases left in between. Germline CDR1 is SGHTA and CDR2 is FQGNSA. CDR3 length equals 13 residues. Written as DNA, the CDR3 is TGTGCCAGCAGTCAGGGGAACAATCAGCCCCAGCATTTT. As protein: CASSQGNNQPQHF.

Of note for this clone: The sample contains more than one DNA sequence encoding this CDR3. V gene TRBV6-5 combines with J gene TRBJ1-1, with 8 nucleotides matching TRBD1. The V segment lost 3 bases and the J segment 1 base; nucleotides outside the gene matches: 1. CDR3 length: 14 residues. Germline lookup yields CDR1 MNHEY and CDR2 SVGAGI. As DNA, the CDR3 is TGTGCCAGCAGTTATGGACAGGGGAACACTGAAGCTTTCTTT. Protein: CASSYGQGNTEAFF.

J is TRBJ2-3 and V is TRBV5-4, with TRBD2 matching over 7 bases. With 0 bases clipped from V and 3 bases from J, the junction kept 1 base outside the gene matches. From germline, CDR1 is SGHNT and CDR2 YYREEE (reference sequence). The CDR3 extends over 14 amino acids. The CDR3 DNA sequence: TGTGCCAGCAGCTTGGCGGGGGGTACAGATACGCAGTATTTT. Its protein product is CASSLAGGTDTQYF.

The count of this clone is one. The genes are TRBV28 and TRBJ2-7; tentatively, D is TRBD2 (5 bases). Between the trimmed V and J ends, which lost 5 bases and 2 bases, there was a span of 16 bases. Germline CDR1 is MDHEN and CDR2 is SYDVKM. The CDR3 extends over 15 amino acids. This CDR3 reads CASSTTGIPPYEQYF. CDR3 DNA: TGTGCCAGCAGTACCACCGGGATCCCCCCCTACGAGCAGTACTTC.

The CDR3 loop is CASSPTGGYTEAFF. The CDR3 nucleotides are TGTGCCAGCAGCCCGACAGGCGGGTACACTGAAGCTTTCTTT. This rearrangement joins TRBV27 to TRBJ1-1, with D maybe TRBD1 (6 bases). Trimming took off 6 bases at V and 3 bases at J, with 14 bases between the two ends. Germline assignment: CDR1 MNHEY and CDR2 SMNVEV (reference sequence). CDR3 length: 14 amino acids.

The V gene is TRBV3-1 (or the pseudogene TRBV3-2), the J gene TRBJ1-2; D unresolved. Germline V lookup: CDR1 LGHDT, CDR2 YNNKEL (reference sequence). V gave up 1 base and J gave up 4 bases, with 4 bases separating them. This CDR3 spans 12 amino acids. CDR3 residues: CASSQAIYGYTF. DNA of the CDR3: TGTGCCAGCAGCCAAGCCATCTATGGCTACACCTTC.

J is TRBJ2-1 and V is TRBV6-5; D perhaps matches TRBD2 (5 bases). Germline V lookup: CDR1 MNHEY, CDR2 SVGAGI. The CDR3 spans 15 residues. Trimming pared 6 bases from V and 2 bases from J, leaving 14 bases between. For the CDR3, the DNA is TGTGCCAGCAGCGATTCGAGCGGAACCTACAATGAGCAGTTCTTC. Amino acid sequence: CASSDSSGTYNEQFF.

The chain carries TRBV9 and TRBJ2-5; 7 bases match TRBD1. The germline gives CDR1 SGDLS, CDR2 YYNGEE. J lost 4 bases, V lost 4 bases, and 7 bases had no gene match. The CDR3 loop spans 14 amino acids. CDR3 sequence: CASSLTGWPETQYF. Here the CDR3 DNA reads TGTGCCAGCAGCTTGACAGGGTGGCCAGAGACCCAGTACTTC. The full variable domain, in which reference TRBV9 and TRBJ2-5 provide the parts outside the CDR3, is DSGVTQTPKHLITATGQRVTLRCSPRSGDLSVYWYQQSLDQGLQFLIQYYNGEERAKGNILERFSAQQFPDLHSELNLSSLELGDSALYFCASSLTGWPETQYFGPGTRLLVL.

The rearrangement links TRBV19 to TRBJ1-5; D remains ambiguous. The CDR3 covers 16 residues. Germline loops: CDR1 LNHDA, CDR2 SQIVND (reference sequence). Trimming stripped 4 bases from V and 2 bases from J, with 15 bases between. The CDR3 reads CASSNKREAGNQPQHF. The DNA for the CDR3 is TGTGCCAGTAGTAATAAAAGGGAGGCTGGCAATCAGCCCCAGCATTTT.

The rearrangement joins TRBV3-1 (or the pseudogene TRBV3-2) to TRBJ2-1; 10 nucleotides agree with TRBD2. V dropped 6 bases and J dropped 9; count of bases not matched to a gene: 11. Germline CDR1 reads LGHDT; CDR2 reads YNNKEL (reference sequence). The length of the CDR3 is 15 residues. This CDR3 is CASRLTSGKEFEQFF. CDR3 nucleotides: TGTGCCAGCAGACTTACTAGCGGGAAGGAATTTGAGCAGTTCTTC.

The chain carries TRBV28 and TRBJ2-7, with 8 bases aligning to TRBD2. The CDR3 runs 15 residues. The ends lost 5 bases at V and 3 bases at J; junction bases unmatched: 9. Looked up from germline, CDR1 is MDHEN and CDR2 is SYDVKM. CDR3 residues: CASSPGTRIYYEQYF. In DNA, the CDR3 is TGTGCCAGCAGTCCCGGGACTAGAATATACTACGAGCAGTACTTC. The entire variable domain, with the rest obtained from reference TRBV28 and TRBJ2-7, is as follows: DVKVTQSSRYLVKRTGEKVFLECVQDMDHENMFWYRQDPGLGLRLIYFSYDVKMKEKGDIPEGYSVSREKKERFSLILESASTNQTSMYLCASSPGTRIYYEQYFGPGTRLTVT.